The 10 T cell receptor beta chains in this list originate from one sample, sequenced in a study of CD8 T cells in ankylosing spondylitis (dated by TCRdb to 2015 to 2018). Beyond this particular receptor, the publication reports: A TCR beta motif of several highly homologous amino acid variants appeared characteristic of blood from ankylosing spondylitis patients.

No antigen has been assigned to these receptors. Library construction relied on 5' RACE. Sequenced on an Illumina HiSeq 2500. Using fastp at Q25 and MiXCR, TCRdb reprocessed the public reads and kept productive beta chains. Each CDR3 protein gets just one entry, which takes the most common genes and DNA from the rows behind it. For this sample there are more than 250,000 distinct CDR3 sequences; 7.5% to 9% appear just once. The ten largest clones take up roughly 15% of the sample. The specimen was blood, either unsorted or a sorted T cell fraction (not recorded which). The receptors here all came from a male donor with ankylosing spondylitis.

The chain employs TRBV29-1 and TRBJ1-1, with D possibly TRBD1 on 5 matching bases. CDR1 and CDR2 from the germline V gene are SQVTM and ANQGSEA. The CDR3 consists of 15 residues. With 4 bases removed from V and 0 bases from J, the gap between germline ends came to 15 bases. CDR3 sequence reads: CSVVMGRAVNTEAFF. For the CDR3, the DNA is TGCAGCGTTGTCATGGGGCGAGCTGTGAACACTGAAGCTTTCTTT.

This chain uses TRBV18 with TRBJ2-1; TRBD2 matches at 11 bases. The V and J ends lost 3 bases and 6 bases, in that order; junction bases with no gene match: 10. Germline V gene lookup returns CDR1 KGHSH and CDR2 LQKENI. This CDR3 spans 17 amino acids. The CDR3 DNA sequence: TGTGCCAGCTCACCGCCGACTAGCGGGAACCGGATCAATGAGCAGTTCTTC. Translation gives CASSPPTSGNRINEQFF.

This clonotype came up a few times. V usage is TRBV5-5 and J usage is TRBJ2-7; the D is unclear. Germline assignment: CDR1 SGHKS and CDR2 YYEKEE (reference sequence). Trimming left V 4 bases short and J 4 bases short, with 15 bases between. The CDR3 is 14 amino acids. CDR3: CASSVAIWIYEQYF. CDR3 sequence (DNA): TGTGCCAGCAGCGTCGCTATTTGGATATACGAGCAGTACTTC.

CDR3 amino acids: CASSTINPGQLRKGDGYTF. CDR3 DNA: TGTGCCAGCAGTACAATTAATCCGGGACAGTTACGGAAGGGTGATGGCTACACCTTC. The rearrangement links TRBV12-3 or TRBV12-4 to TRBJ1-2; 7 nucleotides line up with TRBD1. The CDR3 contains 19 residues. V was pared by 5 bases and J by 6 bases, with 24 bases of the junction left unmatched.

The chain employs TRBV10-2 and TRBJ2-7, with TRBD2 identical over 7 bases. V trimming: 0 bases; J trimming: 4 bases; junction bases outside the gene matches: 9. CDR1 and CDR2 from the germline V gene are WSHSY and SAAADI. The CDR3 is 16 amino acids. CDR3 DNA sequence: TGCGCCAGCAGTGAGTCGAGCGGGACGGGATCTTACGAGCAGTACTTC. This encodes CASSESSGTGSYEQYF.

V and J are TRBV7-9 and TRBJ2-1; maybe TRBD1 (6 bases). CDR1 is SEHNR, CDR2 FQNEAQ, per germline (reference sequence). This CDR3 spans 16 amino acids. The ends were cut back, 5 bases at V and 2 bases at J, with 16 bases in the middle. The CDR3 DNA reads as TGTGCCAGCAGCCCCAGGGGCAGGGGCCCCTACAATGAGCAGTTCTTC. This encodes CASSPRGRGPYNEQFF.

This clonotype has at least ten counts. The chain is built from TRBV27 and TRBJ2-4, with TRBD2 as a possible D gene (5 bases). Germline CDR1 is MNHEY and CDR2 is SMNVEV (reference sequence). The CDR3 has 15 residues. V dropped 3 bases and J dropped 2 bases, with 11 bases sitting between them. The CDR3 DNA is TGTGCCAGCAGTTTGAGGGTGCCTTCCAAAAACATTCAGTACTTC. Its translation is CASSLRVPSKNIQYF.

CDR3 nucleotide sequence: TGTGCCAGCAGCCCACCGAGACGGACTGAAGCTTTCTTT. Amino acid sequence: CASSPPRRTEAFF. V usage is TRBV12-3 or TRBV12-4 and J usage is TRBJ1-1; D is undetermined. There are 13 residues in the CDR3. Trimming removed 6 bases from V and 5 bases from J, with 13 bases in between.

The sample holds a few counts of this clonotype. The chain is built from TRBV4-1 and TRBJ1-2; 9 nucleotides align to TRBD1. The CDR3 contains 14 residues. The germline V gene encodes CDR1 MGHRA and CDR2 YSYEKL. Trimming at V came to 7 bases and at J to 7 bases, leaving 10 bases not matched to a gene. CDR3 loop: CASTEIQGARGYTF. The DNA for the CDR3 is TGCGCCAGCACCGAGATACAGGGGGCACGTGGCTACACCTTC.

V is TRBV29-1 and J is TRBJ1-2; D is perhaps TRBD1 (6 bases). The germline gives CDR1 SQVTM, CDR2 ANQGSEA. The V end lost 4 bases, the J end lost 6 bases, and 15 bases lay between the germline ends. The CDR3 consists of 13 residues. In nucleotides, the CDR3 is TGCAGCGTTGGTAGGGGGGGTACGGATGGCTACACCTTC. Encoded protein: CSVGRGGTDGYTF.